A selection of T cell receptor beta chains follows, all from one sample in a study of CD8+ T cells in alopecia areata. Method: immunoSEQ multiplex PCR; TCRdb's copy keeps in-frame clones and lacks some. Of about 210,000 clones in the sample, about 64% are singletons; the top ten hold roughly 4.2%. The source material was CD4+ T cells sorted from blood, sampled at week 4, from a patient treated with tofacitinib. The receptors come from a human donor with alopecia areata. CDR3s include the opening cysteine and the closing phenylalanine or tryptophan. Fields, in order: V gene, J gene, clone size, D gene, CDR3 protein, CDR3 DNA. The D gene is left open where the match is weak. Part of the rows lack a size; the others show once, few, many or a class for expanded clones.

V gene: TRBV5-1; J gene: TRBJ2-3; clone size: -; D gene: -; CDR3 protein: CASSLGSGPTTDTQYF; CDR3 DNA: TGCGCCAGCAGCTTGGGATCTGGCCCTACCACAGATACGCAGTATTTT
V gene: TRBV10-3; J gene: TRBJ2-1; clone size: once; D gene: TRBD1; CDR3 protein: CATSRDRENNEQFF; CDR3 DNA: TGTGCCACCTCAAGGGACAGGGAGAACAATGAGCAGTTCTTC
V gene: TRBV19; J gene: TRBJ2-7; clone size: -; D gene: -; CDR3 protein: CASSPPGGNYEQYF; CDR3 DNA: TGTGCCAGTAGTCCGCCTGGAGGGAACTACGAGCAGTACTTC
V gene: TRBV5-1; J gene: TRBJ2-5; clone size: -; D gene: -; CDR3 protein: CASSLRPGETQYF; CDR3 DNA: TGCGCCAGCAGCTTGAGGCCGGGAGAGACCCAGTACTTC
V gene: TRBV7-9; J gene: TRBJ2-3; clone size: -; D gene: -; CDR3 protein: CASSLGYDTQYF; CDR3 DNA: TGTGCCAGCAGCTTAGGGTATGATACGCAGTATTTT
V gene: TRBV7-8; J gene: TRBJ2-3; clone size: few; D gene: -; CDR3 protein: CASSPPGLDTQYF; CDR3 DNA: TGTGCCAGCAGCCCCCCAGGGTTGGATACGCAGTATTTT
V gene: TRBV30; J gene: TRBJ2-3; clone size: few; D gene: TRBD2; CDR3 protein: CAWSLGGARDTQYF; CDR3 DNA: TGTGCCTGGAGTCTCGGGGGGGCGCGAGATACGCAGTATTTT
V gene: TRBV7-2; J gene: TRBJ2-3; clone size: -; D gene: -; CDR3 protein: CASSLGDTDTQYF; CDR3 DNA: TGTGCCAGCAGCTTAGGGGACACAGATACGCAGTATTTT
V gene: TRBV19; J gene: TRBJ2-7; clone size: -; D gene: TRBD1; CDR3 protein: CASSSDRGGVQYF; CDR3 DNA: TGTGCCAGTAGTTCCGACAGGGGAGGTGTGCAGTACTTC
V gene: TRBV7-8; J gene: TRBJ2-7; clone size: few; D gene: -; CDR3 protein: CASSLSWVSPREQYF; CDR3 DNA: TGTGCCAGCAGCCTAAGCTGGGTCTCCCCTAGGGAGCAGTACTTC
V gene: TRBV2; J gene: TRBJ2-3; clone size: -; D gene: TRBD2; CDR3 protein: CASKFQGSGGDTQYF; CDR3 DNA: TGTGCCAGCAAGTTTCAGGGTTCGGGGGGAGATACGCAGTATTTT
V gene: TRBV27; J gene: TRBJ2-3; clone size: -; D gene: -; CDR3 protein: CASSPIEEDTQYF; CDR3 DNA: TGTGCCAGCAGTCCAATTGAGGAAGATACGCAGTATTTT
V gene: TRBV30; J gene: TRBJ1-2; clone size: -; D gene: -; CDR3 protein: CAWAPWAGDGYTF; CDR3 DNA: TGTGCCTGGGCCCCCTGGGCAGGTGATGGCTACACCTTC
V gene: TRBV4-3; J gene: TRBJ1-2; clone size: once; D gene: TRBD1; CDR3 protein: CASSRDSLTRGGYTF; CDR3 DNA: TGCGCCAGCAGTAGGGACAGTCTCACTAGGGGAGGCTACACCTTC
V gene: TRBV29-1; J gene: TRBJ1-3; clone size: -; D gene: -; CDR3 protein: CSVDRSAAWVTGGNTIYF; CDR3 DNA: TGCAGCGTTGATAGGTCGGCAGCTTGGGTAACTGGTGGAAACACCATATATTTT
V gene: TRBV2; J gene: TRBJ1-1; clone size: few; D gene: TRBD1; CDR3 protein: CASSELGTGVYAEAFF; CDR3 DNA: TGTGCCAGCAGCGAGCTTGGGACAGGGGTCTATGCTGAAGCTTTCTTT
V gene: TRBV4-1; J gene: TRBJ1-1; clone size: -; D gene: -; CDR3 protein: CASSQVLRGNTEAFF; CDR3 DNA: TGCGCCAGCAGCCAGGTCTTGCGGGGGAACACTGAAGCTTTCTTT
V gene: TRBV10-3; J gene: TRBJ2-5; clone size: -; D gene: -; CDR3 protein: CATGEETQYF; CDR3 DNA: TGTGCCACTGGCGAAGAGACCCAGTACTTC